The clone carrying this TCR beta chain was detected only once. Its antigen is unknown. Vbeta (60) and Jbeta (13) primers were used in the PCR. Original analysis: Around 83 million unique TCR beta chains, 9 million to 12 million shared, were counted in a later analysis. This table comes from immunoSEQ multiplex PCR, and its TCRdb copy is limited to in-frame clones, with some not included. V and J calls and clone size are given by that table; D and trimming were obtained from the DNA. The sample includes 100,000 to 150,000 clones, 80% of them seen just once. The CDR3 is 15 residues long. Germline V CDR1 and CDR2: KGHSH, LQKENI. The V and J ends lost 1 base and 7 bases, in that order; junction bases with no gene match: 10. This entry belongs to a study of cytomegalovirus exposure and HLA in healthy donors. Study summary: A data release that came early held tens of millions of unique TCRs from HLA-typed donors. Study results and caveats: What was likely a sequencing artifact was a cluster of highly shared sequence variants. Equally common other TCR beta chains were less clonally expanded than HLA-associated ones, a later analysis found.

Sequencing used PBMCs. The chain uses TRBV18 and TRBJ2-7; TRBD2 matches 7 bases. The sequence was collected from a female donor in good health and CMV-seronegative. The CDR3: CASSPRSLAGEEQYF. The CDR3 DNA is TGTGCCAGCTCACCACGCTCCTTGGCGGGGGAGGAGCAGTACTTC.